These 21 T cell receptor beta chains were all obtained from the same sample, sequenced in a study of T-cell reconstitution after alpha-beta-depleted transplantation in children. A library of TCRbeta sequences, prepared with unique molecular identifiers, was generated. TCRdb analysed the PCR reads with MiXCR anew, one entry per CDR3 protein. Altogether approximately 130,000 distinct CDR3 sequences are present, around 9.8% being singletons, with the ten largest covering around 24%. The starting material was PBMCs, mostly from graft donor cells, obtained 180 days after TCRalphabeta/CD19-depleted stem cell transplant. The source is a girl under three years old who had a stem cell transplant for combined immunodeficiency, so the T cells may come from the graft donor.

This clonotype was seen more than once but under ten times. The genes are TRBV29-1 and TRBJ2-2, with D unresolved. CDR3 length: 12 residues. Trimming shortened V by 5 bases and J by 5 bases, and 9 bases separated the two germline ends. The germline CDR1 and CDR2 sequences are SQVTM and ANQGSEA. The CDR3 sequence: CSVRSWTGELFF. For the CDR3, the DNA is TGCAGCGTTAGGTCATGGACCGGGGAGCTGTTTTTT.

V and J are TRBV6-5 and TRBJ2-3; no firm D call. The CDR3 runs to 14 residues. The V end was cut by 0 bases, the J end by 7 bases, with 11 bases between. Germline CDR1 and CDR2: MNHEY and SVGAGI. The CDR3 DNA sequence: TGTGCCAGCAGTTACTCCCCGTACCTGAATACGCAGTATTTT. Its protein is CASSYSPYLNTQYF.

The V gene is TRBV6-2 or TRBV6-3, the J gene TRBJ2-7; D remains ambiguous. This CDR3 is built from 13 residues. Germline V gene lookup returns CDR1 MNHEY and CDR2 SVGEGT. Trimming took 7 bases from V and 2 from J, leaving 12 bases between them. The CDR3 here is CASISTVTYEQYF. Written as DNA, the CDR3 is TGTGCCAGCATTTCGACGGTCACCTACGAGCAGTACTTC.

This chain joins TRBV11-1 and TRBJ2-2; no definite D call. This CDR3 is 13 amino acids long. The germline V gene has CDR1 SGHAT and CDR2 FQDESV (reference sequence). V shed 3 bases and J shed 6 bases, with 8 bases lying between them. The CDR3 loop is CASSLALPGELFF. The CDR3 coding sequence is TGTGCCAGCAGCTTGGCGCTCCCCGGGGAGCTGTTTTTT.

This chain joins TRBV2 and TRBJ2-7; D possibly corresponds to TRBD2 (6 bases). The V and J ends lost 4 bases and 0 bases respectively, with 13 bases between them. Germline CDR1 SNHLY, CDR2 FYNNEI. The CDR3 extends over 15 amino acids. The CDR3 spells CASSVIGGASYEQYF. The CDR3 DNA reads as TGTGCCAGCAGTGTCATCGGGGGTGCCTCCTACGAGCAGTACTTC. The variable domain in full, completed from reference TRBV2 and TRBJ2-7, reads EPEVTQTPSHQVTQMGQEVILRCVPISNHLYFYWYRQILGQKVEFLVSFYNNEISEKSEIFDDQFSVERPDGSNFTLKIRSTKLEDSAMYFCASSVIGGASYEQYFGPGTRLTVT.

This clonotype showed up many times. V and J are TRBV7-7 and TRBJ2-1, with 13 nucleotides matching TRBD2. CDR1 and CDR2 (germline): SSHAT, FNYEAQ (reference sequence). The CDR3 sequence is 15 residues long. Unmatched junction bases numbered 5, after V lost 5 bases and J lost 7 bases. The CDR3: CASSPGTSGKNEQFF. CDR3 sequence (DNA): TGTGCCAGCAGCCCCGGGACTAGCGGGAAAAATGAGCAGTTCTTC.

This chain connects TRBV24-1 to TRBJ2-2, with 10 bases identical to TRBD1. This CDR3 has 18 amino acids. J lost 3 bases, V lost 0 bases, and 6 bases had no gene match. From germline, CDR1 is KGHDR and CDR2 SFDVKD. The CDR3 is CATSDLTYGTGDTGELFF. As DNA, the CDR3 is TGTGCCACCAGTGATTTGACCTACGGGACAGGGGACACCGGGGAGCTGTTTTTT.

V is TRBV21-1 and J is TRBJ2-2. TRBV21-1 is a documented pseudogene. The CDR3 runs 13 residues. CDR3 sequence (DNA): TGTGCCAGCAGCACACAGAACACCGGGGAGCTGTTTTTT. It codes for CASSTQNTGELFF.

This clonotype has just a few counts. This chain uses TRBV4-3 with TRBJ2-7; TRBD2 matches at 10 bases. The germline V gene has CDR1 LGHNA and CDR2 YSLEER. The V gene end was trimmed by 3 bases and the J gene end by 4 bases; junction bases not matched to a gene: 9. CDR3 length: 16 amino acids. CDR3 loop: CASSQGLGLAVYEQYF. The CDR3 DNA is TGCGCCAGCAGCCAGGGGCTCGGACTAGCGGTTTACGAGCAGTACTTC.

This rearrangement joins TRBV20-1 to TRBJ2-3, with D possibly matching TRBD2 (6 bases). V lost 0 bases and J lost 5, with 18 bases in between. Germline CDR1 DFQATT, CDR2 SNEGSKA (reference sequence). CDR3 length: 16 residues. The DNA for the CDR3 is TGCAGTGCTAGAGATACCCGAGGAGGGAGGAGAGATACGCAGTATTTT. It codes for CSARDTRGGRRDTQYF.

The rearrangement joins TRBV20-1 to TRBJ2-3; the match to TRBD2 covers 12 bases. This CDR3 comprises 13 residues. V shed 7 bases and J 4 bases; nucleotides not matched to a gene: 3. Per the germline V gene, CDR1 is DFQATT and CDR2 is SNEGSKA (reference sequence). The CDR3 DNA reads TGCAGTGGGGGACTAGCGGGTGCAGATACGCAGTATTTT. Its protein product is CSGGLAGADTQYF.

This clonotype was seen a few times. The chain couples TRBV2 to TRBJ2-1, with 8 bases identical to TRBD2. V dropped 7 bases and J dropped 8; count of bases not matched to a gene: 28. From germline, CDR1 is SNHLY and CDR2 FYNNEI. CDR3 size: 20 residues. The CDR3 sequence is CASTEISRTRPGLGNDEQFF. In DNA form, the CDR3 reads TGTGCCAGCACAGAGATCTCACGGACACGGCCGGGACTAGGAAATGATGAGCAGTTCTTC.

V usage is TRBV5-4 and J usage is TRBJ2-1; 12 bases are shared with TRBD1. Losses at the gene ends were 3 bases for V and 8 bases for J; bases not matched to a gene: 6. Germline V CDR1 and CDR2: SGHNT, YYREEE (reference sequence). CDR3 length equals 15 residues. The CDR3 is CASSSRDRGLDEQFF. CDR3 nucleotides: TGTGCCAGCAGCTCCCGGGACAGGGGGCTTGATGAGCAGTTCTTC. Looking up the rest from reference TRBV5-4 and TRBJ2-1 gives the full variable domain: ETGVTQSPTHLIKTRGQQVTLRCSSQSGHNTVSWYQQALGQGPQFIFQYYREEENGRGNFPPRFSGLQFPNYSSELNVNALELDDSALYLCASSSRDRGLDEQFFGPGTRLTVL.

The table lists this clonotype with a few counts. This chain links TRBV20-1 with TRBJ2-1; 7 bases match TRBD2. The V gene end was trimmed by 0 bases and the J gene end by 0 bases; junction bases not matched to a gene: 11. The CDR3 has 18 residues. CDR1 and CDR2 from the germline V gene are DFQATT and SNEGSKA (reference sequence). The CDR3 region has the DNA TGCAGTGCTAGAGATGTCACGGGAGGCTTTAGCTCCTACAATGAGCAGTTCTTC. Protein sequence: CSARDVTGGFSSYNEQFF.

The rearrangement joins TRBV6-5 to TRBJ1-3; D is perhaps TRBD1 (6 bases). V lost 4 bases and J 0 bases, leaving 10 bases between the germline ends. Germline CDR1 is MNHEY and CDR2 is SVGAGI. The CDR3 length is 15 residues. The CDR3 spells CASSSDRRSGNTIYF. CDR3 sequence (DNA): TGTGCCAGCAGTTCTGACAGGCGCTCTGGAAACACCATATATTTT.

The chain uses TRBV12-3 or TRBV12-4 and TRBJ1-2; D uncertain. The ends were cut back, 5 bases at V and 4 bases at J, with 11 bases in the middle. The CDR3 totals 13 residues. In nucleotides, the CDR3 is TGTGCCAGCAGTCAGAGCTTCGGCTATGGCTACACCTTC. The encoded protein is CASSQSFGYGYTF.

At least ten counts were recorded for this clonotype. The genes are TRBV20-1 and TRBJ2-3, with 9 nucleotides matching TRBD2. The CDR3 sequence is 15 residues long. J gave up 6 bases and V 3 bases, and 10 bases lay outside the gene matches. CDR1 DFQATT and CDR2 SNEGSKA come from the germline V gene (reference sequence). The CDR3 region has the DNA TGCAGTGCTAGGAGGCAAGCGGGGGGCCCGGATACGCAGTATTTT. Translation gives CSARRQAGGPDTQYF.

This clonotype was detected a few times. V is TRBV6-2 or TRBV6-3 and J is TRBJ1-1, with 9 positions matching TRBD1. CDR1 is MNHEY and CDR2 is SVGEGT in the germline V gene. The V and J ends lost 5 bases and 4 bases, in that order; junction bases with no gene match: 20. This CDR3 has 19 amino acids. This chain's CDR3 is CASSRHRDRVGGVSTEAFF. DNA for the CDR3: TGTGCCAGCAGTCGCCACCGGGACAGGGTTGGTGGTGTGAGCACTGAAGCTTTCTTT.

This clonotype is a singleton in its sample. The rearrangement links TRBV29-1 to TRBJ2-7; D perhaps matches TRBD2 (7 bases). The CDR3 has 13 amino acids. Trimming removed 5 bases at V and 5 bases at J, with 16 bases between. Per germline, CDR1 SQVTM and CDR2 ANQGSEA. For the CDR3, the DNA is TGCAGCGTTCGCGGGGGCTCGAGCCACGAGCAGTACTTC. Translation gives CSVRGGSSHEQYF.

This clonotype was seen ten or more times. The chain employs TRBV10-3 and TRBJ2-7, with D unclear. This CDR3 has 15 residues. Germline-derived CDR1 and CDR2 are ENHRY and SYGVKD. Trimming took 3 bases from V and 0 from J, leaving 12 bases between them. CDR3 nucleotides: TGTGCCATCAGTGATCAGGACCACCGCTCCTACGAGCAGTACTTC. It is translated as CAISDQDHRSYEQYF.

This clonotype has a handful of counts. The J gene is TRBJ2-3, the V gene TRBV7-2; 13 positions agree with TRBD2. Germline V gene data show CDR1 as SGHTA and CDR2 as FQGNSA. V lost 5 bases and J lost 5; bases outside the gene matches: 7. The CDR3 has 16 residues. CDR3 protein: CASSPTGLAGVDTQYF. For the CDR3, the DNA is TGTGCCAGCAGCCCTACCGGACTAGCGGGAGTAGATACGCAGTATTTT.